The clone carrying this T cell receptor (beta chain) has just a few counts. The target antigen is unknown. This specimen belongs to a study of CD4 T cells in relation to SARS-CoV-2 and coronaviruses. For the study at large: No peptide or an HIV-1 Nef peptide pool served as negative control. Shared crossreactive spike epitopes were mapped to their HLA restriction.

The unexposed donors gave CD4+ T cells in about 2010-2019, prior to COVID-19. After less than 11 days of culture, CD4+ T cells were isolated. On days 3 and 7, cultures got half fresh IL-2 medium. Sequenced by immunoSEQ multiplex PCR; TCRdb stores in-frame clones only, minus some. The sample records roughly 20,000 clones, roughly 80% being singletons. Sample: CD4+ T cells from PBMCs, cultured in vitro. This TCR was recovered from a human donor in good health.

CDR3 DNA sequence: TGTGCCAGCAGCGTTTCCGGGGGCGCAGGCTTCTTC. Encoded protein: CASSVSGGAGFF. This chain connects TRBV9 to TRBJ2-1; either TRBD1 or TRBD2 may fit D (6 bases each). This CDR3 is 12 amino acids long. The germline CDR1 and CDR2 sequences are SGDLS and YYNGEE. Trimming stripped 2 bases from V and 16 bases from J, with 16 bases between.